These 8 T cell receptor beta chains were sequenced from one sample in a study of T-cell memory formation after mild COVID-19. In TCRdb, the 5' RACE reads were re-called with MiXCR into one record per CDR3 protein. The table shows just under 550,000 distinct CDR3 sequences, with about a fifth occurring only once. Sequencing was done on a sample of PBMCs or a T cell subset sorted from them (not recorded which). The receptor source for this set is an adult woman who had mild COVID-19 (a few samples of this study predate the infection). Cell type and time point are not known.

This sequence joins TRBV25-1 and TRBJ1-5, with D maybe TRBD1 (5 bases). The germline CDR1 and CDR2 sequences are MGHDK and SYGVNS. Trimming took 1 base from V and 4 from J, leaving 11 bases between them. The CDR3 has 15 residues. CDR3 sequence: CASSESGGGNQPQHF. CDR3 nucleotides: TGTGCCAGCAGTGAATCCGGGGGAGGAAATCAGCCCCAGCATTTT.

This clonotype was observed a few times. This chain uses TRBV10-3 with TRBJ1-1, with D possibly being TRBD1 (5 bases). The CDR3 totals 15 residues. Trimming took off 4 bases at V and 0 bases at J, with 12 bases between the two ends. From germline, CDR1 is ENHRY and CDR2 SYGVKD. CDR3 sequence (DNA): TGTGCCATCAGTGCAGAAAGGGGTATGAACACTGAAGCTTTCTTT. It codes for CAISAERGMNTEAFF.

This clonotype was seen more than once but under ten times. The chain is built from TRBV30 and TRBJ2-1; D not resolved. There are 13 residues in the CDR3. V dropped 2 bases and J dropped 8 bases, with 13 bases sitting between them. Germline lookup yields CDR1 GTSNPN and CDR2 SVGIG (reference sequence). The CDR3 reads CAWSLARWDEQFF. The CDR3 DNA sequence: TGTGCCTGGAGTTTGGCCCGCTGGGATGAGCAGTTCTTC. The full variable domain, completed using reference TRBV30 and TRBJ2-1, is SQTIHQWPATLVQPVGSPLSLECTVEGTSNPNLYWYRQAAGRGLQLLFYSVGIGQISSEVPQNLSASRPQDRQFILSSKKLLLSDSGFYLCAWSLARWDEQFFGPGTRLTVL.

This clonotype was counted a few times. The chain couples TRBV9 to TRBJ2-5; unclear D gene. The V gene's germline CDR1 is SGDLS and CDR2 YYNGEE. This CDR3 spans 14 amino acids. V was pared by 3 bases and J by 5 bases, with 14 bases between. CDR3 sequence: CASSANSFGETQYF. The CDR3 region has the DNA TGTGCCAGCAGCGCCAATTCCTTTGGGGAGACCCAGTACTTC.

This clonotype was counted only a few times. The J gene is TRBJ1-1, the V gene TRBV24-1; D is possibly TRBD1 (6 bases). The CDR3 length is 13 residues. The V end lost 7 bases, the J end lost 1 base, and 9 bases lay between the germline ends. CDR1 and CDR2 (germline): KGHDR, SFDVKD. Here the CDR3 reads CATRSQGNTEAFF. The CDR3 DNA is TGTGCCACCAGGTCACAGGGGAACACTGAAGCTTTCTTT.

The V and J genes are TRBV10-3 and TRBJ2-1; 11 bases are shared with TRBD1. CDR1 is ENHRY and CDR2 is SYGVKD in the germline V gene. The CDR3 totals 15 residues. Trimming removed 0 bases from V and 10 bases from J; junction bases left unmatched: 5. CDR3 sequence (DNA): TGTGCCATCAGTGAGTCTGGGACAGGGGGAGGGGAGCAGTTCTTC. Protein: CAISESGTGGGEQFF.

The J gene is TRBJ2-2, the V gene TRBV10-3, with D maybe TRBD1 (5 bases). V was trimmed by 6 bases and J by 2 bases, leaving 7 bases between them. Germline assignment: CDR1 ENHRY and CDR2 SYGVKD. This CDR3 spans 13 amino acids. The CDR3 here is CAIRTANTGELFF. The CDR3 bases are TGTGCCATCAGGACAGCTAACACCGGGGAGCTGTTTTTT.

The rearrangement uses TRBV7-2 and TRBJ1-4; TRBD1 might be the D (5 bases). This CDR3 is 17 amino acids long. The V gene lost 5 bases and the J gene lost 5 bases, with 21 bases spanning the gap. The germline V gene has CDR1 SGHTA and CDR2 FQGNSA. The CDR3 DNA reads TGTGCCAGCAGCCAAACCCCTGTTGGGGGTAGAAATGAAAAACTGTTTTTT. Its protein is CASSQTPVGGRNEKLFF.